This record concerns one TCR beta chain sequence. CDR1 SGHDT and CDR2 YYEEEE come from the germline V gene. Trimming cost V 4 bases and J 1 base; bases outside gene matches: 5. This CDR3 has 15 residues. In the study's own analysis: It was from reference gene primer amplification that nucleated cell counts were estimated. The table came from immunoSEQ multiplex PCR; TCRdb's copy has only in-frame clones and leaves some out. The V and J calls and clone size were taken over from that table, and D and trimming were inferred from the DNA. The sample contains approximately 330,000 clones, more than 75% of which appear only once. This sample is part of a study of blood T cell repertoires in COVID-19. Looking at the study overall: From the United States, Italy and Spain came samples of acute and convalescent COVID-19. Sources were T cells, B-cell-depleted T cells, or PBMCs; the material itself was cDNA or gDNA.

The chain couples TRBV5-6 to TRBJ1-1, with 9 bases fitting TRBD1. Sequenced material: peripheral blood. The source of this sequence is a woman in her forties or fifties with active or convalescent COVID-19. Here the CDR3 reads CASSMLTGGNTEAFF. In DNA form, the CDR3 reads TGTGCCAGCAGCATGCTGACAGGGGGGAACACTGAAGCTTTCTTT.